Detailed here is one TCR beta chain. No cognate antigen has been identified for it. No base-level quality is on record; no much larger clone is a single base apart. Trimming removed 5 bases from V and 1 base from J; the gene matches leave 7 bases unexplained. From the cysteine up to the phenylalanine, the CDR3 has a length of 17 residues. Only CDR3 DNA is held: 51 bases, read in frame from base 1. The germline V gene (reference sequence) gives CDR1 as LNHDA and CDR2 as SQIVND. This sample stems from a study of cytomegalovirus exposure and HLA in healthy donors (dated by TCRdb to about 2017). Some background on the complete study: An earlier analysis of some 600 of the donors reported 276 Gb of sequence data and approximately 120 million unique TCR beta sequences obtained from around 180 million T cells. The study aimed to test whether cataloging public T cell receptors could reveal signatures of past pathogen exposure. Typing coverage differed by locus: A, B, C, DRB1 and DQB1 were typed in roughly 629-640 donors, DQA1 in about 550, DPA1 in roughly 590, and DPB1 in 472. In addition to the first cohort of 666 subjects, a separate validation cohort of approximately 130 different subjects was used. To study patterns of TCR occurrence, a later analysis re-analyzed previously published TCR beta repertoires from 600 to 750 donors and added high-resolution HLA genotyping. The genetic ancestry cluster associated with self-reported Caucasian donors included about four fifths of the 350 to 500 genotyped donors. Both class I and class II loci were covered by HLA typing, at four-digit resolution. Alongside the repertoire data, information on donor age, sex, ethnicity and CMV serostatus was compiled. The later analysis used no new phenotypic data to find candidate immune exposures, relying instead on TCR beta sequences and their occurrence across donors. A later genetic analysis used genome-wide SNP genotypes for about 55% of the 666 donors, treating that subset as a discovery cohort. Because of strong linkage in the cohort, roughly five DR-DQ haplotypes were treated as single units for association and clustering. All discovery cohort repertoires had been generated on a single sequencing platform. The study used immunosequencing to profile the T cell repertoires of 670 or so subjects and linked those repertoires to cytomegalovirus serostatus. An earlier analysis of 500 to 750 of the donors applied high-throughput TCR beta sequencing to assess whether each TCR beta V gene segment acted as functional or pseudogenic. The study combined high-throughput TCR immunosequencing, statistical association of individual TCRs with disease status, and machine learning to predict cytomegalovirus infection status. On average, roughly 250,000 unique TCR beta nucleotide sequences were sequenced per donor among roughly 430 genotyped donors of the cohort, with roughly a sixth of those sequences being non-productive. An early release covering roughly 600 HLA-typed donors comprised about 290 gigabases of sequencing data and 85 million to 100 million unique TCR sequences. What the work shows at the level of the full study, not this receptor alone: In a later genetic analysis, fewer N-insertions in productive TCRs were reported among donors in an Asian-associated ancestry cluster than the roughly 710-donor mean. Assigning TCR associations to individual alleles was difficult when HLA alleles, especially DR and DQ, strongly co-occurred. Presence/absence analyses assumed roughly uniform sequencing depth across donors, an assumption that may not hold. A later analysis found that HLA-associated TCR beta chains were more clonally expanded and had lower generation probabilities than equally common non-associated chains. Because the 87-base-pair reads could not distinguish some IMGT-functional V segments, including TRBV6-2 and TRBV6-3, those segments were excluded. In vitro tests confirmed that three of the cytomegalovirus-associated TCR beta chains recognize cytomegalovirus antigens. In a later analysis, TCR association rates were found to vary across HLA loci, with the most associated TCRs seen for DRB1 alleles and the fewest for HLA-C alleles. Linkage disequilibrium might explain the correlated functional status among segregating V segments, but an unknown experimental factor could not be ruled out. Immune exposure information for the cohort was limited to CMV serostatus. A further reported finding was that TCR beta sequences accurately predicted the HLA-A and HLA-B alleles for most subjects in the first cohort. This cohort had only TCR beta chains sequenced, and the lack of alpha or paired-chain data limited which features could be detected. Because counts were too low, roughly 18 rarely observed V segments, including chromosome 9 orphons, were left out of the earlier analysis of approximately 580 of the donors. Most TCR sequences were observed very rarely across donors, whereas some public TCRs were present in many individuals. Several of the top co-occurrence clusters appeared to be linked to parvovirus B19, influenza, CMV and Epstein-Barr virus, according to a later analysis. An association between a missense DCLRE1C variant and V-gene and J-gene trimming of TCR beta chains was found in a later genetic analysis and replicated in an independent cohort. Because HLA typing was missing for some donors at each locus, association tests included only the typed subset. A later analysis associated about 17,000 TCR beta sequences with specific HLA alleles at a false discovery rate of 0.05. In an earlier analysis of around 600 of the donors, most TCR beta V segments appeared in productive rearrangements about 87% or about 30% of the time, broadly matching IMGT annotations. It was suggested by the authors that the approach could potentially be generalized to other disease states and immunological phenotypes. Cytomegalovirus status was reported to be diagnosed by the classifier with high specificity and sensitivity in both the original and validation cohorts. A group of highly shared sequence variants was considered likely to be a technical artifact of the sequencing pipeline. The study listed around 160 TCR beta chains as associated with cytomegalovirus. Most CMV-associated TCR beta chains appeared to be HLA-restricted in a later analysis, and the HLA associations seemed to be driven largely by CMV exposure.

Libraries were made using the immunoSEQ multiplex PCR assay. The multiplex PCR relied on a mix of 60 forward primers for TCR Vbeta segments and 13 reverse primers for TCR Jbeta segments. The CDR3 region of rearranged TCR beta genes was amplified from genomic DNA by a multiplex PCR assay. The amplified TCR beta libraries were sequenced on the Illumina HiSeq System as 87-base-pair reads. In the original analysis: A later analysis tallied tens of millions of unique TCR beta chains across the 600 to 700 repertoires, and approximately 12 million of those chains were shared by two or more donors. To remove PCR and sequencing errors, raw reads were error-corrected and collapsed into unique sequences using a nearest-neighbor algorithm that merged closely related sequences. CDR3 sequences were aligned to IMGT reference sequences to assign V, D and J gene segments. Each retained sequence needed at least a six-nucleotide match to both a V gene segment and a J gene segment. Rearrangements were called productive when the CDR3 lacked stop codons and stayed in frame with V and J; all others were non-productive. Following IMGT convention, CDR3 was defined as the stretch from the second conserved V-encoded cysteine to the conserved J-encoded phenylalanine. The earlier analysis of some 580 of the donors excluded any sequence lacking an unambiguous match to a single V gene segment. An earlier analysis of almost 600 of the donors classified V segments as functional when productive rearrangements were above 56.7% and as segregating when the standard deviation between donors was above 5%. A statistical classification framework was built for diagnosing cytomegalovirus status from the catalog of TCR beta chain sequences. V and J gene assignment, in a later analysis, came from comparing TCR nucleotide sequences with IMGT/GENE-DB human TR gene sequences. The TCRdist pipeline was used in a later analysis to assign CDR3 sequences and most-parsimonious VDJ recombination scenarios. In a later analysis, each TCR beta chain was defined by its CDR3 amino acid sequence together with its V-gene family, and reads lacking a unique V-gene family were excluded. A later analysis removed 500 to 650 highly shared, low-generation-probability nucleotide sequences to deal with suspected cross-contamination and a sequencing artifact. For each public chain, a later analysis derived a clonal expansion index from normalized ranks of inferred template counts within each repertoire. Generation probabilities in a later analysis came from a VDJ recombination model fitted to out-of-frame rearrangements, and those results were checked against IGoR. Hypergeometric tests were used in a later analysis to score TCR-TCR, TCR-HLA and TCR-CMV co-occurrence, with a repertoire-size bias correction applied to the TCR pairs. A later analysis estimated false discovery rates by permuting HLA or CMV assignments 20 times. A later analysis grouped co-occurring TCRs with DBSCAN, adding TCRdist sequence similarity when clustering within HLA-allele-positive subsets. For co-occurrence clustering, repertoires with fewer than 30,000 or more than 120,000 public chains were excluded, along with roughly 5 repertoires with anomalous nucleotide sharing. The table comes from immuneACCESS by way of TCRdb, which keeps in-frame sequences with V and J called. Part of the clones is missing from these tables; in studies checked, under half for an unresolved V gene and the rest for unknown reasons. The V and J calls and clone size were taken over from that table, and D and trimming were inferred from the DNA. For this sample the table gives 150,000 or so clones, of which 80% were detected only once. The ten largest make up 1% of the sample.

In total, just over 650 healthy bone marrow donors made up the cohort. All cohort members were sampled while nominally healthy, although unrecorded immune exposures were likely present. The donor was CMV seropositive and was included in the group of around 300 seropositive cohort members. Every donor gave a peripheral blood sample, and the peripheral blood mononuclear cells from that sample were used for TCR beta sequencing. The Qiagen DNeasy Blood Extraction Kit was used to extract genomic DNA from the blood cell samples. The chain was built from TRBV19 and TRBJ1-6; 8 bases in the junction line up with TRBD1. The sequencing sample was made of PBMCs. This TCR was recovered from a woman aged 45-60 years in good health and CMV-seropositive. The CDR3 corresponds to CASSPRTGISYNSPLHF. The sequence in DNA is TGTGCCAGTAGTCCTCGGACAGGGATATCCTATAATTCACCCCTCCACTTT.